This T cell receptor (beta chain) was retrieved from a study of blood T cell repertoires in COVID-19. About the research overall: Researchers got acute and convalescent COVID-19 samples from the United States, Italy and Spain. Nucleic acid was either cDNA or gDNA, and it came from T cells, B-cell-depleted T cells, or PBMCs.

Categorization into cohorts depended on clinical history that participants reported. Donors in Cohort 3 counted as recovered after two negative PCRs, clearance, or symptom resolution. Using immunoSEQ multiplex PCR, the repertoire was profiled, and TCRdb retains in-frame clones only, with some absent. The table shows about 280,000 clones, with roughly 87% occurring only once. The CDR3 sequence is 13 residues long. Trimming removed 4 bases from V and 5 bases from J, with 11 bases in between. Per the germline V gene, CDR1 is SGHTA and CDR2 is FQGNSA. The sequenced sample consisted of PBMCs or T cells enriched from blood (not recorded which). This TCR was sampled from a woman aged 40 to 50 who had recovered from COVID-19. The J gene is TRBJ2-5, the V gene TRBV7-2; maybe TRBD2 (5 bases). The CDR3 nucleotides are TGTGCCAGCAGCTGGGCCGGGGTCGAGACCCAGTACTTC. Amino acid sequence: CASSWAGVETQYF.